This TCR beta chain is from a study of T cell repertoires in cytomegalovirus infection. Notes on the study in general: HLA-C-restricted CMV-specific TCR beta clonotypes were dominant in the ex vivo response. Using cumulative public TCR beta family frequency, the authors identified those who carried CMV together with the relevant HLA.

This clonotype has a handful of counts. The antigen remains unidentified. From the reads, TCRdb called clonotypes with MiXCR, one entry per CDR3 protein. The sample holds approximately 700,000 distinct CDR3 sequences; under 40% are singletons and the top ten take around 2.6%. The CDR3 runs to 11 residues. Per the germline V gene, CDR1 is SQVTM and CDR2 is ANQGSEA. V lost 4 bases, J lost 6 bases, and 9 bases lay in between. The sequenced sample consisted of PBMCs. The TCR was taken from a human donor in good health (CMV status not recorded). Some clones in this sample may be carry-over from other donors' samples. The V gene is TRBV29-1, the J gene TRBJ1-2; no definite D call. This CDR3 is CSVGGSDGYTF. DNA of the CDR3: TGCAGCGTTGGAGGGTCAGATGGCTACACCTTC.